The clone carrying this T cell receptor beta chain was detected only once. Its antigen is unidentified. The sample originates from a study of CD4 T cells in relation to SARS-CoV-2 and coronaviruses. As for the study in general: Convalescent patients were fewer than ten males and a few females; two were Hispanic. Study-level points and caveats: Approximately 65% of donors had memory CD4+ clonotypes crossrecognizing SARS-CoV-2 and common cold coronavirus spike.

Germline CDR1 LNHNV, CDR2 YYDKDF (reference sequence). The CDR3 runs to 13 residues. Trimming took 0 bases from V and 7 from J, leaving 10 bases between them. Measured with immunoSEQ multiplex PCR; TCRdb has only the in-frame clones, and not every one. The repertoire holds tens of thousands of clones, with 70% to 90% as singletons. The sequence came from an adult with COVID-19. The rearrangement links TRBV15 to TRBJ2-7; D not certain. The sequencing input was memory CD4+ T cells from PBMCs. In nucleotides, the CDR3 is TGTGCCACCAGCAGAGATCCGATCAATGAGCAGTACTTC. The encoded protein is CATSRDPINEQYF.